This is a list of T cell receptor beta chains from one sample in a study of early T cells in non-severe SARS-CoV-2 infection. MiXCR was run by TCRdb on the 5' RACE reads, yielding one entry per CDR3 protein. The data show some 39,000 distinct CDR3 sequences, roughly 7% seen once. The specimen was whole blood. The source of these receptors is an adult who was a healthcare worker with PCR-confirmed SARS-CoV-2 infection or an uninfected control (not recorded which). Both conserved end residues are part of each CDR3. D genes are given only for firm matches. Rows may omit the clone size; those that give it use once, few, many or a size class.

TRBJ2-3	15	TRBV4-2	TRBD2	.	TGTGCCAGCAGCCAACAGGCGGGGGGCTTAGATACGCAGTATTTT	CASSQQAGGLDTQYF
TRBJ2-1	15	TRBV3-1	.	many	TGTGCCAGCAGACCACAGACGTCTTCCTACAATGAGCAGTTCTTC	CASRPQTSSYNEQFF
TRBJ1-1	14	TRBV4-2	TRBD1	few	TGTGCCAGCAGCCGCGGGACAGGGGAGACTGAAGCTTTCTTT	CASSRGTGETEAFF
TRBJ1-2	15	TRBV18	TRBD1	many	TGTGCCAGCTCACCACCGGGGTACAGGGGGTATGGCTACACCTTC	CASSPPGYRGYGYTF
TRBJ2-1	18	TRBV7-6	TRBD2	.	TGTGCCAGCAGCTTAGGCGGGGGACTAGGTAACTCCTACAATGAGCAGTTCTTC	CASSLGGGLGNSYNEQFF
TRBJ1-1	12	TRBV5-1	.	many	TGCGCCAGCAGCCCCCGGGGGGATGAAGCTTTCTTT	CASSPRGDEAFF
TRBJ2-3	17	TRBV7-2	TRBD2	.	TGTGCCAGCAGCCCAATTATGGTCGGGGGGGGCACAGATACGCAGTATTTT	CASSPIMVGGGTDTQYF
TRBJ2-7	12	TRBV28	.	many	TGTGCCAGCAGTTCGGACCAGTACGAGCAGTACTTC	CASSSDQYEQYF
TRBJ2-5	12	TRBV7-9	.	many	TGTGCCAGCAGCTTAAAAGAAGAGACCCAGTACTTC	CASSLKEETQYF
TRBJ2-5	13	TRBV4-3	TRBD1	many	TGCGCCAGCAGCCAAGGACAGGGACCATTCTGGTACTTC	CASSQGQGPFWYF
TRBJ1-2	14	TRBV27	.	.	TGTGCCAGCAGTTTTTCCAGGTTTAACTATGGCTACACCTTC	CASSFSRFNYGYTF
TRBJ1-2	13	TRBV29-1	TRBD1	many	TGCAGCGTCGCACAGACAGGGGACTATGGCTACACCTTC	CSVAQTGDYGYTF
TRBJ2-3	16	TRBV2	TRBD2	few	TGTGCCAGCAGGATTGGGGGACTAGCAGTGGCAGATACGCAGTATTTT	CASRIGGLAVADTQYF
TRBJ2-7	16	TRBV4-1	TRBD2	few	TGCGCCAGCAGCCAAGATAGCGGGGGCAATCTATACGAGCAGTACTTC	CASSQDSGGNLYEQYF
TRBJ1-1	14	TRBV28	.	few	TGTGCCAGCAGTTTAGACTGGGGACACACTGAAGCTTTCTTT	CASSLDWGHTEAFF
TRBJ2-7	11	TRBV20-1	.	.	TGCAGTGCTAGAGAAAATTACGAGCAGTACTTC	CSARENYEQYF
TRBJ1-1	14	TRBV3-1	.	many	TGTGCCAGCAGCCCCCTCGCCGGGGGCGCTGAAGCTTTCTTT	CASSPLAGGAEAFF
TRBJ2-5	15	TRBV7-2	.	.	TGTGCCAGCAGCTTAGCGCCGGCAAACCGGGAGACCCAGTACTTC	CASSLAPANRETQYF
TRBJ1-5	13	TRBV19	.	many	TGTGCCACCAACTGGCAGGGTGGAGGGCCCCAGCATTTT	CATNWQGGGPQHF
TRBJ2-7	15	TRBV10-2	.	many	TGCGCCAGCAGTGGTTGGGCAGGGTCAACCTACGAGCAGTACTTC	CASSGWAGSTYEQYF
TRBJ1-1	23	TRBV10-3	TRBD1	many	TGTGCCATCAGTGGATTCGCGGGCCCCCCGGGACAGGGTACCATCACCTTGAACACTGAAGCTTTCTTT	CAISGFAGPPGQGTITLNTEAFF
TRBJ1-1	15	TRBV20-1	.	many	TGCAGTGCTAGAGTCTCTGGACAGCCCAACACTGAAGCTTTCTTT	CSARVSGQPNTEAFF